This passage covers 4 T cell receptor beta chains from one sample sequenced in a study of glioma-infiltrating T cells. TCR alpha and beta CDR3 regions were amplified from RNA using iRepertoire nested multiplex PCR. TCRdb passed the multiplex PCR reads through MiXCR, listing each CDR3 protein once. The sample has around 350,000 distinct CDR3 sequences, 41% seen once. The specimen was glioma tissue, nonneoplastic brain tissue, or PBMCs (not recorded which). These receptors came from a human donor with low-grade glioma or glioblastoma, undergoing nonglioma brain surgery, or in good health (not recorded which).

This clonotype has a handful of counts. The genes are TRBV28 and TRBJ1-3; TRBD1 matches 7 bases. This CDR3 contains 15 residues. Per germline, CDR1 MDHEN and CDR2 SYDVKM. Unmatched junction bases numbered 8, after V lost 7 bases and J lost 2 bases. The DNA of the CDR3 is TGTGCCAGCATCTCGAGACAGGGTCCTGGAAACACCATATATTTT. It translates to CASISRQGPGNTIYF.

This clonotype has more than one count but fewer than ten. This chain joins TRBV19 and TRBJ1-5; D is undetermined. V was clipped by 1 base and J by 0 bases, with 13 bases between them. This CDR3 contains 17 residues. Germline assignment: CDR1 LNHDA and CDR2 SQIVND (reference sequence). This CDR3 is CASSIGWTANSNQPQHF. The DNA for the CDR3 is TGTGCCAGTAGTATAGGTTGGACTGCGAATAGCAATCAGCCCCAGCATTTT.

The sample holds a few counts of this clonotype. The chain uses TRBV7-2 and TRBJ2-7; 8 nucleotides align to TRBD1. From germline, CDR1 is SGHTA and CDR2 FQGNSA. The V and J ends lost 5 bases and 4 bases, in that order; junction bases with no gene match: 10. The CDR3 has 15 amino acids. The CDR3 region is CASSPTGGIRYEQYF. The CDR3 coding sequence is TGTGCCAGCAGCCCAACAGGGGGTATTCGGTACGAGCAGTACTTC. Based on the CDR3 plus reference TRBV7-2 and TRBJ2-7, the full variable domain is GAGVSQSPSNKVTEKGKDVELRCDPISGHTALYWYRQSLGQGLEFLIYFQGNSAPDKSGLPSDRFSAERTGGSVSTLTIQRTQQEDSAVYLCASSPTGGIRYEQYFGPGTRLTVT.

This clonotype was seen ten or more times. The chain joins TRBV28 to TRBJ2-7, with D unresolved. The CDR3 is 12 residues long. V lost 6 bases, J lost 5 bases, and 11 bases lay in between. Germline V gives CDR1 MDHEN, CDR2 SYDVKM. Written as DNA, the CDR3 is TGTGCCAGCAGCTTAGTCCGCGACGAGCAGTACTTC. Encoded protein: CASSLVRDEQYF.